Listed below are T cell receptor beta chains from one sample, sequenced in a study of OX40 agonist ivuxolimab in advanced cancers. The assay was immunoSEQ multiplex PCR, and TCRdb's table has in-frame clones only and misses some. The table includes tens of thousands of clones, 77% detected once. The source was CD4+ or CD8+ T cells sorted from blood, collected in a trial of the OX40 agonist ivuxolimab. The receptor set was obtained from an adult with an advanced solid tumor such as melanoma, head and neck, liver or kidney cancer. Each CDR3 is given with its conserved first and last residue. D genes are given only for firm matches. The listing skips clone size in some rows; elsewhere it reads once, few, many or a size class.

clone_size	d_call	j_call	v_call	cdr3_nt	cdr3_aa
few	-	TRBJ2-1	TRBV9	TGTGCCAGCAGCCTTAGCGGATTGAATGAGCAGTTCTTC	CASSLSGLNEQFF
-	-	TRBJ1-4	TRBV4-2	TGTGCCAGCAGCTTGCTTTCCCAGGGGTCATATAATGAAAAACTGTTTTTT	CASSLLSQGSYNEKLFF
-	TRBD2	TRBJ2-1	TRBV28	TGTGCCAGCAGTTTAACAGGGACTAGCTACAATGAGCAGTTCTTC	CASSLTGTSYNEQFF
-	TRBD2	TRBJ2-3	TRBV18	TGTGCCAGCTCCCTCGGGGGGGGCACAGATACGCAGTATTTT	CASSLGGGTDTQYF
-	-	TRBJ1-2	TRBV4-1	TGCGCCAGCAGCCAAGATAGACAGGAGAGTACGAATGGCTACACCTTC	CASSQDRQESTNGYTF
-	-	TRBJ1-1	TRBV18	TGTGCCACCCAAGGGGGGGAGAACACTGAAGCTTTCTTT	CATQGGENTEAFF
-	-	TRBJ2-5	TRBV21-1	TGTGCCAGCAGCAATTCCGCAAAGAGGGGGGAGACCCAGTACTTC	CASSNSAKRGETQYF
-	-	TRBJ1-6	TRBV9	TGTGCCAGCAGCGCGGAACAGATAAATTCACCCCTCCACTTT	CASSAEQINSPLHF
-	TRBD1	TRBJ2-7	TRBV6-6	TGTGCCAGCACCTTCTCCGGGACAGCTCTCGGGGAGCAGTACTTC	CASTFSGTALGEQYF
-	-	TRBJ2-7	TRBV7-3	TGTGCCAGCAGCCAAGCATCGGGAGTCTACGAGCAGTACTTC	CASSQASGVYEQYF